This is a list of T cell receptor beta chains from one sample in a study of CD8+ T cells in alopecia areata. This table comes from immunoSEQ multiplex PCR, and its TCRdb copy is limited to in-frame clones, with some not included. In the table there are 30,000 to 40,000 clones, over 50% of which are singletons. Source material: CD4+ Tregs sorted from blood. These receptors were obtained from a human donor with alopecia areata. CDR3s include the opening cysteine and the closing phenylalanine or tryptophan. A D gene is named only where the DNA matches it firmly. Only some rows state a clone size, as once, few, many or a class for expanded clones.

J gene: TRBJ2-7; clone size: once; CDR3 length: 15; V gene: TRBV4-3; D gene: TRBD1; CDR3 DNA: TGCGCCAGCAGCCAGGGTCCAGGGGGCGGCTACGAGCAGTACTTC; CDR3 protein: CASSQGPGGGYEQYF
J gene: TRBJ2-7; clone size: once; CDR3 length: 13; V gene: TRBV5-1; D gene: TRBD2; CDR3 DNA: TGCGCCAGCAGCTACCGGGGGGACTACGAGCAGTACTTC; CDR3 protein: CASSYRGDYEQYF
J gene: TRBJ2-3; clone size: -; CDR3 length: 15; V gene: TRBV4-1; D gene: -; CDR3 DNA: TGCGCCAGCAGCCACCGATACCTGGGCCCAGATACGCAGTATTTT; CDR3 protein: CASSHRYLGPDTQYF
J gene: TRBJ2-5; clone size: few; CDR3 length: 15; V gene: TRBV15; D gene: -; CDR3 DNA: TGTGCCACCAGCAGAGATTACGGGGGTCAAGAGACCCAGTACTTC; CDR3 protein: CATSRDYGGQETQYF
J gene: TRBJ2-7; clone size: few; CDR3 length: 12; V gene: TRBV28; D gene: -; CDR3 DNA: TGTGCCAGCAGCCTCGAGGGCTACGAGCAGTACTTC; CDR3 protein: CASSLEGYEQYF
J gene: TRBJ2-5; clone size: medium-sized; CDR3 length: 15; V gene: TRBV12-5; D gene: -; CDR3 DNA: TGTGCTAGTGGCCCCCCTAGTCAGGGAGTGGAGACCCAGTACTTC; CDR3 protein: CASGPPSQGVETQYF
J gene: TRBJ2-4; clone size: few; CDR3 length: 14; V gene: TRBV5-1; D gene: -; CDR3 DNA: TGCGCCAGCAGCTTGGTTGATTCCGGAGACATTCAGTACTTC; CDR3 protein: CASSLVDSGDIQYF
J gene: TRBJ1-3; clone size: -; CDR3 length: 15; V gene: TRBV25-1; D gene: TRBD1; CDR3 DNA: TGTGCCAGCAGTGCCTGGACAGGGTACGCAAACACCATATATTTT; CDR3 protein: CASSAWTGYANTIYF
J gene: TRBJ2-7; clone size: -; CDR3 length: 14; V gene: TRBV6-1; D gene: TRBD1; CDR3 DNA: TGTGCCAGCAGTATGGACAGGGGTTCCTACGAGCAGTACTTC; CDR3 protein: CASSMDRGSYEQYF
J gene: TRBJ2-3; clone size: -; CDR3 length: 15; V gene: TRBV7-6; D gene: -; CDR3 DNA: TGTGCCAGCAGCTTAAGACTCCCCGGCACAGATACGCAGTATTTT; CDR3 protein: CASSLRLPGTDTQYF
J gene: TRBJ2-5; clone size: -; CDR3 length: 14; V gene: TRBV5-1; D gene: TRBD1; CDR3 DNA: TGCGCCAGCAGCGCCCAGACAGGGGGAGAGACCCAGTACTTC; CDR3 protein: CASSAQTGGETQYF
J gene: TRBJ1-1; clone size: few; CDR3 length: 12; V gene: TRBV5-4; D gene: -; CDR3 DNA: TGTGCCAGCAGCACAACAGCGTTTGAAGCTTTCTTT; CDR3 protein: CASSTTAFEAFF
J gene: TRBJ2-1; clone size: -; CDR3 length: 10; V gene: TRBV29-1; D gene: -; CDR3 DNA: TGCAGCGTTTACTACAATGAGCAGTTCTTC; CDR3 protein: CSVYYNEQFF
J gene: TRBJ2-6; clone size: -; CDR3 length: 16; V gene: TRBV5-1; D gene: -; CDR3 DNA: TGCGCCAGCAGCTTGGCAGTGCTCTCTGGGGCCAACGTCCTGACTTTC; CDR3 protein: CASSLAVLSGANVLTF
J gene: TRBJ2-5; clone size: once; CDR3 length: 14; V gene: TRBV14; D gene: TRBD2; CDR3 DNA: TGTGCCAGCAGCCAAAACAGCGGGGGGCAGTCCCAGTACTTC; CDR3 protein: CASSQNSGGQSQYF
J gene: TRBJ1-1; clone size: -; CDR3 length: 14; V gene: TRBV5-6; D gene: TRBD1; CDR3 DNA: TGTGCCAGCAGCTTGGGGGACAGGGGGCGAGAAGCTTTCTTT; CDR3 protein: CASSLGDRGREAFF
J gene: TRBJ2-3; clone size: few; CDR3 length: 15; V gene: TRBV5-4; D gene: TRBD2; CDR3 DNA: TGTGCTCTAGCGGTGGCAGCTCACAACACAGATACGCAGTATTTT; CDR3 protein: CALAVAAHNTDTQYF
J gene: TRBJ1-1; clone size: few; CDR3 length: 15; V gene: TRBV30; D gene: -; CDR3 DNA: TGTGCCTGGAGTCCGGGGGGCGCGGGGCTCACTGAAGCTTTCTTT; CDR3 protein: CAWSPGGAGLTEAFF
J gene: TRBJ2-7; clone size: few; CDR3 length: 14; V gene: TRBV11-3; D gene: -; CDR3 DNA: TGTGCCAGCAGCTTAGTGGGTAGCTCCTACGAGCAGTACTTC; CDR3 protein: CASSLVGSSYEQYF
J gene: TRBJ2-1; clone size: -; CDR3 length: 15; V gene: TRBV27; D gene: -; CDR3 DNA: TGTGCCAGCCGTCGGGGGCCCAGCTCCTACAATGAGCAGTTCTTC; CDR3 protein: CASRRGPSSYNEQFF
J gene: TRBJ2-1; clone size: few; CDR3 length: 15; V gene: TRBV28; D gene: -; CDR3 DNA: TGTGCCAGCAGTACAGGGACCATCCTACAAGGGCAGCAGTTCTTC; CDR3 protein: CASSTGTILQGQQFF
J gene: TRBJ2-6; clone size: -; CDR3 length: 17; V gene: TRBV19; D gene: -; CDR3 DNA: TGTGCCAGTAGGTCGCCAGGAGACTCCTCTGGGGCCAACGTCCTGACTTTC; CDR3 protein: CASRSPGDSSGANVLTF
J gene: TRBJ2-3; clone size: -; CDR3 length: 14; V gene: TRBV2; D gene: -; CDR3 DNA: TGTGCCAGCAGTGGGGCAGAAATCACAGATACGCAGTATTTT; CDR3 protein: CASSGAEITDTQYF
J gene: TRBJ2-3; clone size: -; CDR3 length: 12; V gene: TRBV2; D gene: -; CDR3 DNA: TGTGCCAGCAGGGCTGACACAGATACGCAGTATTTT; CDR3 protein: CASRADTDTQYF
J gene: TRBJ2-5; clone size: -; CDR3 length: 16; V gene: TRBV19; D gene: TRBD2; CDR3 DNA: TGTGCCAGTAGTATATCTGCGGGAGGCGACCCAGAGACCCAGTACTTC; CDR3 protein: CASSISAGGDPETQYF
J gene: TRBJ2-5; clone size: -; CDR3 length: 13; V gene: TRBV5-6; D gene: -; CDR3 DNA: TGTGCCAGCACCGAAGGTCTAGGAGAGACCCAGTACTTC; CDR3 protein: CASTEGLGETQYF
J gene: TRBJ1-5; clone size: -; CDR3 length: 15; V gene: TRBV4-2; D gene: TRBD1; CDR3 DNA: TGTGCCAGCAGCCCGGGACAGGGGTACAATCAGCCCCAGCATTTT; CDR3 protein: CASSPGQGYNQPQHF
J gene: TRBJ2-7; clone size: -; CDR3 length: 15; V gene: TRBV27; D gene: TRBD1; CDR3 DNA: TGTGCCAGCAGTACTCGGGACAGGGGGACCTACGAGCAGTACTTC; CDR3 protein: CASSTRDRGTYEQYF
J gene: TRBJ2-5; clone size: -; CDR3 length: 12; V gene: TRBV7-9; D gene: -; CDR3 DNA: TGTGCCAGCAGCGGGGGCGGAGAGACCCAGTACTTC; CDR3 protein: CASSGGGETQYF
J gene: TRBJ2-7; clone size: -; CDR3 length: 12; V gene: TRBV7-9; D gene: -; CDR3 DNA: TGTGCCAGCAGCTTAAAGGGCTACGAGCAGTACTTC; CDR3 protein: CASSLKGYEQYF
J gene: TRBJ2-7; clone size: -; CDR3 length: 14; V gene: TRBV14; D gene: -; CDR3 DNA: TGTGCCAGCAGCCAACAGGCTGGGGCCTACGAGCAGTACTTC; CDR3 protein: CASSQQAGAYEQYF
J gene: TRBJ2-7; clone size: few; CDR3 length: 15; V gene: TRBV28; D gene: TRBD1; CDR3 DNA: TGTGCCAGCAGTCGAAACCCGGGACAGGGGATCGAGCAGTACTTC; CDR3 protein: CASSRNPGQGIEQYF
J gene: TRBJ2-3; clone size: -; CDR3 length: 17; V gene: TRBV5-6; D gene: TRBD2; CDR3 DNA: TGTGCCAGCAGACTTCATCCGGGACTAGCGGGACCAGATATGCAGTATTTT; CDR3 protein: CASRLHPGLAGPDMQYF
J gene: TRBJ1-1; clone size: -; CDR3 length: 14; V gene: TRBV5-1; D gene: TRBD1; CDR3 DNA: TGCGCCAGCAGCCCGCAGGGGGGGAGGACTGAAGCTTTCTTT; CDR3 protein: CASSPQGGRTEAFF
J gene: TRBJ2-7; clone size: once; CDR3 length: 13; V gene: TRBV5-1; D gene: -; CDR3 DNA: TGCGCCAGCAGCTTGTCAGTTTCCTACGAGCAGTACTTC; CDR3 protein: CASSLSVSYEQYF
J gene: TRBJ1-2; clone size: few; CDR3 length: 14; V gene: TRBV4-1; D gene: -; CDR3 DNA: TGCGCCAGCAGCCAAGATTGGGCCCTCTATGGCTACACCTTC; CDR3 protein: CASSQDWALYGYTF
J gene: TRBJ2-3; clone size: few; CDR3 length: 15; V gene: TRBV4-2; D gene: TRBD2; CDR3 DNA: TGTGCCAGCAGCCGGGACGGGGGGGACACAGATACGCAGTATTTT; CDR3 protein: CASSRDGGDTDTQYF
J gene: TRBJ2-7; clone size: -; CDR3 length: 13; V gene: TRBV7-9; D gene: -; CDR3 DNA: TGTGCCAGCAGCTTAGTTACAGGGACCGAGCAGTACTTC; CDR3 protein: CASSLVTGTEQYF
J gene: TRBJ1-1; clone size: -; CDR3 length: 12; V gene: TRBV11-3; D gene: -; CDR3 DNA: TGTGCCAGCAGCCCCTCCCGCTCTGAAGCTTTCTTT; CDR3 protein: CASSPSRSEAFF
J gene: TRBJ2-5; clone size: medium-sized; CDR3 length: 15; V gene: TRBV28; D gene: TRBD1; CDR3 DNA: TGTGCCAGCAGTGGAGGGACAGGGGCTGGGGAGACCCAGTACTTC; CDR3 protein: CASSGGTGAGETQYF
J gene: TRBJ2-7; clone size: few; CDR3 length: 13; V gene: TRBV5-1; D gene: -; CDR3 DNA: TGCGCCAGCAGCTTGGTTGACCGGGGCGAGCAGTACTTC; CDR3 protein: CASSLVDRGEQYF
J gene: TRBJ2-5; clone size: -; CDR3 length: 11; V gene: TRBV2; D gene: -; CDR3 DNA: TGTGCCAGCAGCACTATAGGGGCCCAGTACTTC; CDR3 protein: CASSTIGAQYF
J gene: TRBJ2-5; clone size: few; CDR3 length: 15; V gene: TRBV10-3; D gene: TRBD2; CDR3 DNA: TGTGCCATCAGGCCGGGACTAGAGGTCGGGGAGACCCAGTACTTC; CDR3 protein: CAIRPGLEVGETQYF